Included here is one T cell receptor beta chain sequence, with context. Its antigen is still unknown. Generated by immunoSEQ multiplex PCR, the TCRdb table keeps only in-frame clones and is missing some. The sample yields 65,000 to 90,000 clones, 92% seen once. The sample comes from a study of OX40 agonist ivuxolimab in advanced cancers. Across the whole study: Patients received intravenous ivuxolimab every 2 weeks at 0.01 to 10 mg/kg. Whole-study results and caveats: Both CD4+ and CD8+ T cell populations in blood had undergone clonal expansion by week 6 at 0.1 to 3.0 mg/kg.

Blood samples were obtained at baseline, cycle 4 day 1, and cycle 7 day 1. Germline V gene lookup returns CDR1 PRHDT and CDR2 FYEKMQ (reference sequence). V gave up 4 bases and J gave up 0 bases; unmatched junction bases: 6. CDR3 size: 16 residues. Sequences were derived from CD4+ or CD8+ T cells sorted from blood, sampled in a trial of the OX40 agonist ivuxolimab. The rearrangement uses TRBV13 and TRBJ2-7, with 10 bases aligning to TRBD2. This clonotype was obtained from an adult with an advanced solid tumor such as melanoma, head and neck, liver or kidney cancer. This chain's CDR3 is CASSSLTSGRSYEQYF. The CDR3 DNA follows: TGTGCCAGCAGCTCGCTGACTAGCGGGCGCTCCTACGAGCAGTACTTC.